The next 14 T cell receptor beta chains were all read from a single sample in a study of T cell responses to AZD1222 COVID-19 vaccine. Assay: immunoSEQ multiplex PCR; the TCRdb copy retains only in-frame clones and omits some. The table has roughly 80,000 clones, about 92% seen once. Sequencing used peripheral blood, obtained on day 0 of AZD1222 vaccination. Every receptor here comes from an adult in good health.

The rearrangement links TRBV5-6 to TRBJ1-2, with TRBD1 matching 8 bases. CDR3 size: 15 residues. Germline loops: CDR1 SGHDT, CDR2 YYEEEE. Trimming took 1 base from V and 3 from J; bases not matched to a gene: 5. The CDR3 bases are TGTGCCAGCAGCTTGTTACAGGGGGAGGACTATGGCTACACCTTC. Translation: CASSLLQGEDYGYTF.

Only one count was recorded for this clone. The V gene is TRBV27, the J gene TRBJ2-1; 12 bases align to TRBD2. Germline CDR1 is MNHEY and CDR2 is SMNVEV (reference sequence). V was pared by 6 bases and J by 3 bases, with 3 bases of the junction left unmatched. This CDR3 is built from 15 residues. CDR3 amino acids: CASSWTSGVYNEQFF. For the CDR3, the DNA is TGTGCCAGCAGCTGGACTAGCGGGGTCTACAATGAGCAGTTCTTC.

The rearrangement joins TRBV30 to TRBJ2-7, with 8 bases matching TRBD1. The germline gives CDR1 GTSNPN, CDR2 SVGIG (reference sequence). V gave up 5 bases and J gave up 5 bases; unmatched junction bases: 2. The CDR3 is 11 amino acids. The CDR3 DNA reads TGTGCCTGGGGACAGGGAAACGAGCAGTACTTC. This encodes CAWGQGNEQYF.

As DNA, the CDR3 is TGCGCCAGCAGCATGGGACTAGCGGGGGAGCAGTTCTTC. This sequence encodes CASSMGLAGEQFF. V usage is TRBV5-1 and J usage is TRBJ2-1, with TRBD2 identical over 13 bases. Germline CDR1 and CDR2: SGHRS and YFSETQ. Unmatched junction bases numbered 2, after V lost 4 bases and J lost 10 bases. The CDR3 length is 13 residues.

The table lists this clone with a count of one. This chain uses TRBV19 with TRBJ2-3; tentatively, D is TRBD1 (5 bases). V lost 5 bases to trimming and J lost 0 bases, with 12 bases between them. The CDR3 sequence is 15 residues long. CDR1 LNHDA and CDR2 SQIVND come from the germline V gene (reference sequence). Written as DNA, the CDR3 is TGTGCCAGTAGTTTACAGGCACCAAGCACAGATACGCAGTATTTT. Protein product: CASSLQAPSTDTQYF.

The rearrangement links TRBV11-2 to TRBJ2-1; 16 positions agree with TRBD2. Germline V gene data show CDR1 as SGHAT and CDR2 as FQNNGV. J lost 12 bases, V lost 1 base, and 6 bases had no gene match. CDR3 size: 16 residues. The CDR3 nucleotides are TGTGCCAGCAGCTTAGGGGGGACTAGCGGGAGGGCCGGGCAGTTCTTC. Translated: CASSLGGTSGRAGQFF. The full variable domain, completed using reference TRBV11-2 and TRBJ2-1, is EAGVAQSPRYKIIEKRQSVAFWCNPISGHATLYWYQQILGQGPKLLIQFQNNGVVDDSQLPKDRFSAERLKGVDSTLKIQPAKLEDSAVYLCASSLGGTSGRAGQFFGPGTRLTVL.

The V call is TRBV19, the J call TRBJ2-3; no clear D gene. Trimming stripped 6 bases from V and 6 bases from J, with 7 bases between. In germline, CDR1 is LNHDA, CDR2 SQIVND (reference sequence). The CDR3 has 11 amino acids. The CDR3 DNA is TGTGCCAGTAGAACGAGGGATACGCAGTATTTT. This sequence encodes CASRTRDTQYF.

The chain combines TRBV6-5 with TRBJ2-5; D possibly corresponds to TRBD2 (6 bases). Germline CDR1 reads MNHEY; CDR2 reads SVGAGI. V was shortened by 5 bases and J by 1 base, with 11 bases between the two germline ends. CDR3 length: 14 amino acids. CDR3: CASSPTRSQETQYF. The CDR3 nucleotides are TGTGCCAGCAGTCCGACTAGAAGCCAAGAGACCCAGTACTTC.

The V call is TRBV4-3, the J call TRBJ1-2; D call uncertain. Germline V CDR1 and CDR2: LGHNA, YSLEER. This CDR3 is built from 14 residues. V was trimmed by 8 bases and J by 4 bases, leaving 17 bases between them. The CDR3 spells CASSRAGNTYGYTF. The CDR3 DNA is TGCGCCAGCTCTAGAGCGGGAAACACCTATGGCTACACCTTC.

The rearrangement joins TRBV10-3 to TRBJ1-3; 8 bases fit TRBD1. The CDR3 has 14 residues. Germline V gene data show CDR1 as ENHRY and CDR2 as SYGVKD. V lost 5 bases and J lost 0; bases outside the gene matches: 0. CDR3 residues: CAISTGGSGNTIYF. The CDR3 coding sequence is TGTGCCATCAGTACAGGGGGCTCTGGAAACACCATATATTTT.

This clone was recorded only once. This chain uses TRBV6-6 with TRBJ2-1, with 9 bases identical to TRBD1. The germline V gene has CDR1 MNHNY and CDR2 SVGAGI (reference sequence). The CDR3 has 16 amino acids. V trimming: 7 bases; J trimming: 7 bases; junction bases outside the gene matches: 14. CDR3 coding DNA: TGTGCCAGCACCCAAGACTTCGGACAGGGGTGGAATGAGCAGTTCTTC. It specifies CASTQDFGQGWNEQFF.

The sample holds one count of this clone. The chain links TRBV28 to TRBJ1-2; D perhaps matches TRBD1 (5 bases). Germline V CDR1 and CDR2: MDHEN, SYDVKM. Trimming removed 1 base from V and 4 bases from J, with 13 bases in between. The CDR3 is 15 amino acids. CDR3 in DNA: TGTGCCAGCAGTTTATACCAGGGCTCTGGCTATGGCTACACCTTC. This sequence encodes CASSLYQGSGYGYTF.

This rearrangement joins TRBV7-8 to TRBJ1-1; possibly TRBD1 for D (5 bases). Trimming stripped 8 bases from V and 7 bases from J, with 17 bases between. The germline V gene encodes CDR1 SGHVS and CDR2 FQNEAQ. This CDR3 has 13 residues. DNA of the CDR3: TGTGCCAGCCACCCAGAGGGGTTGGGTGAAGCTTTCTTT. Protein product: CASHPEGLGEAFF.

Here the CDR3 DNA reads TGTGCCAGCAGTGAATATGGGACTCCCACCGGGGAGCTGTTTTTT. This encodes CASSEYGTPTGELFF. V and J are TRBV25-1 and TRBJ2-2; D perhaps matches TRBD2 (6 bases). V lost 0 bases and J 4 bases, leaving 9 bases between the germline ends. CDR3 length: 15 amino acids. Germline CDR1 is MGHDK and CDR2 is SYGVNS.